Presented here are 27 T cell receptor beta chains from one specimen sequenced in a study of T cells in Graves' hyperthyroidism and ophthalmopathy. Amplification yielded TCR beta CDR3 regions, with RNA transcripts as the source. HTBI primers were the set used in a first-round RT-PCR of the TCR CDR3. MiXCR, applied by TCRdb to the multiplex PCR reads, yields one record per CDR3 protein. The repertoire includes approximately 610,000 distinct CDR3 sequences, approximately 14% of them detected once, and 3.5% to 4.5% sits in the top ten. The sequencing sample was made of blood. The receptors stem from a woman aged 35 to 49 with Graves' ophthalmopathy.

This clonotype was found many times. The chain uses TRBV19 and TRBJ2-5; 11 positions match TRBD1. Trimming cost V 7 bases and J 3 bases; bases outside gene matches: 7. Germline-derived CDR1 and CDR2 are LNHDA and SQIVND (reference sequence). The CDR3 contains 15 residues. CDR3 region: CASNQPGQGEETQYF. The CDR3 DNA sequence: TGTGCCAGTAATCAACCGGGACAGGGGGAAGAGACCCAGTACTTC.

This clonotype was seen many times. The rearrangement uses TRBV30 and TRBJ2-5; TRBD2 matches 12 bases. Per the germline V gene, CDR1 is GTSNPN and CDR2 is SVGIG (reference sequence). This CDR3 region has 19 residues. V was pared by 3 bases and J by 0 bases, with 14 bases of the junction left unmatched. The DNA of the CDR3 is TGTGCCTGGAGAGTCGGGAGACTAGCGGGAGCGGCGTACCAAGAGACCCAGTACTTC. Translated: CAWRVGRLAGAAYQETQYF.

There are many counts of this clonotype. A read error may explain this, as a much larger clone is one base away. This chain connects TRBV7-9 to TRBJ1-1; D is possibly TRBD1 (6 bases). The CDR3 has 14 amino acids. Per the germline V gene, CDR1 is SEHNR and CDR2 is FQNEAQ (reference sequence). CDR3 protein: CASSLQGLNTEVFF. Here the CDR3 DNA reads TGTGCCAGCAGCCTACAGGGTTTGAACACTGAAGTTTTCTTT. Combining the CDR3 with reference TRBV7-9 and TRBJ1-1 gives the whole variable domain DTGVSQNPRHKITKRGQNVTFRCDPISEHNRLYWYRQTLGQGPEFLTYFQNEAQLEKSRLLSDRFSAERPKGSFSTLEIQRTEQGDSAMYLCASSLQGLNTEVFFGQGTRLTVV.

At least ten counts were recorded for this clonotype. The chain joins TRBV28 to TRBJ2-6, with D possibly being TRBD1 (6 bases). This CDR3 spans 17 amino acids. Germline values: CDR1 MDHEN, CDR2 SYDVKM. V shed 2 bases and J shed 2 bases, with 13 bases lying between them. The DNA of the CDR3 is TGTGCCAGCAGTTTACTCAGGGGCAGCACTGGGGCCAACGTCCTGACTTTC. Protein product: CASSLLRGSTGANVLTF.

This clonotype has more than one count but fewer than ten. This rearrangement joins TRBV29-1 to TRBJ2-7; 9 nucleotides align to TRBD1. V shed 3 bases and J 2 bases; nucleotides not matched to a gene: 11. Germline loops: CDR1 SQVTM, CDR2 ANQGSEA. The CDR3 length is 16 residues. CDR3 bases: TGCAGCGTTGAGCTTCCCGGGACAGGGAAGCCCTACGAGCAGTACTTC. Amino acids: CSVELPGTGKPYEQYF.

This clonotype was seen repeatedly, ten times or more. CDR3 sequence (DNA): TGCGCCAGCAGCCAAGAATCGGGAGAGACCCAGTACTTC. It translates to CASSQESGETQYF. The chain joins TRBV4-1 to TRBJ2-5; the D is unclear. V gave up 0 bases and J gave up 4 bases, with 6 bases separating them. Germline V gene sequence: CDR1 MGHRA, CDR2 YSYEKL. This CDR3 has 13 residues.

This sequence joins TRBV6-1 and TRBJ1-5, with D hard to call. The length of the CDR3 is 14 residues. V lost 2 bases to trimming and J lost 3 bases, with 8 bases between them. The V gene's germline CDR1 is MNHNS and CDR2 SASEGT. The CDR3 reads CASSELMTNQPQHF. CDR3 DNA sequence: TGTGCCAGCAGTGAATTGATGACCAATCAGCCCCAGCATTTT.

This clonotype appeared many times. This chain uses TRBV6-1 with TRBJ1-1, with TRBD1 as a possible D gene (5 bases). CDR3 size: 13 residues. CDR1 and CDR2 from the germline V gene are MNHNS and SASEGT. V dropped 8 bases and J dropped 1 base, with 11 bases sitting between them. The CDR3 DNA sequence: TGTGCCAGCCTCGTAGGGGAGAACACTGAAGCTTTCTTT. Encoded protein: CASLVGENTEAFF.

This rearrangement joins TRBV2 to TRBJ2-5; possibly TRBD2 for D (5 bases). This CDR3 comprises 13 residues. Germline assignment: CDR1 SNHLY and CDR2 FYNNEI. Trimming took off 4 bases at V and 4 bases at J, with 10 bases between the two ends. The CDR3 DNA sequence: TGTGCCAGCAGTGGAACTAGGGTAGAGACCCAGTACTTC. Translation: CASSGTRVETQYF.

The CDR3 region is CASNPGRVNTEAFF. The DNA of the CDR3 is TGTGCCAGCAACCCGGGACGAGTGAACACTGAAGCTTTCTTT. This chain joins TRBV12-3 or TRBV12-4 and TRBJ1-1; possibly TRBD1 for D (5 bases). Deletions cut 7 bases from V and 0 bases from J, with 12 bases between. The CDR3 sequence is 14 residues long.

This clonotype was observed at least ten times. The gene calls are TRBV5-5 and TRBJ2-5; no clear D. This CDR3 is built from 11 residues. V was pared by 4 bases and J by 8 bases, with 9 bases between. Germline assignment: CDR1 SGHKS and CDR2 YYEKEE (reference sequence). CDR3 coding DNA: TGTGCCAGCAGCGTCACCCCTACCCAGTACTTC. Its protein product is CASSVTPTQYF.

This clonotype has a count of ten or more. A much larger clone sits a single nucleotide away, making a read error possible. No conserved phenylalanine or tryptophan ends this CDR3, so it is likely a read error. Written as DNA, the CDR3 is TGTGCCAGCAGCCGAGACACCTGGCCCTACGAGCAGTACCTC. It yields the protein CASSRDTWPYEQYL. This rearrangement joins TRBV6-1 to TRBJ2-7; D remains unclear. Deletions cut 6 bases from V and 2 bases from J, with 14 bases between. Germline CDR1 reads MNHNS; CDR2 reads SASEGT. CDR3 size: 14 residues.

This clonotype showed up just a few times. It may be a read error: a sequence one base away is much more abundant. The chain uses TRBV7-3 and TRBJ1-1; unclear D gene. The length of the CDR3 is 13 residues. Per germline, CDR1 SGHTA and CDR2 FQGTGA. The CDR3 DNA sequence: TGTGCCGGCAGCGTACAGACGGGGACTGAAGCTTTCTTT. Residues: CAGSVQTGTEAFF.

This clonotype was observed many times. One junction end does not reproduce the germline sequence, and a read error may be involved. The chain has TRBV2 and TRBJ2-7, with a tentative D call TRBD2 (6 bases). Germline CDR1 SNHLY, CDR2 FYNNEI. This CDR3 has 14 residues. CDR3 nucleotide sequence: TGTGCCAGCAATGAACAGCTAGCGTCCTACGAGCAGTACTTC. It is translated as CASNEQLASYEQYF.

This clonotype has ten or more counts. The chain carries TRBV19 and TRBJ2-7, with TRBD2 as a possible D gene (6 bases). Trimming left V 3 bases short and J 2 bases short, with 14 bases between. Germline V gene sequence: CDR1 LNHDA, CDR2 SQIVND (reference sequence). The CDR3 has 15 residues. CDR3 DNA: TGTGCCAGTAGTATGTGGGGCGGGACGACCTACGAGCAGTACTTC. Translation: CASSMWGGTTYEQYF.

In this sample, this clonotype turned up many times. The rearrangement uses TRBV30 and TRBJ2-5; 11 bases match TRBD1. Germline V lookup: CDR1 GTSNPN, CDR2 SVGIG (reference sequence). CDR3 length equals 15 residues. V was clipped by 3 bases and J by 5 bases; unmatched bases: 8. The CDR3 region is CAWSAGQGAPETQYF. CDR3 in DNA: TGTGCCTGGAGCGCTGGACAGGGGGCTCCGGAGACCCAGTACTTC.

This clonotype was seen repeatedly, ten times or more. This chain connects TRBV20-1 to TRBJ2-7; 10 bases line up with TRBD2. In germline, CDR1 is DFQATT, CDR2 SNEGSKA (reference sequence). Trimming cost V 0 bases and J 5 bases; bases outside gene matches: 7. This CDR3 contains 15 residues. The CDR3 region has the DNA TGCAGTGCTAGAGACCCTAGCGGGAGAGTAAACGAGCAGTACTTC. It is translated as CSARDPSGRVNEQYF.

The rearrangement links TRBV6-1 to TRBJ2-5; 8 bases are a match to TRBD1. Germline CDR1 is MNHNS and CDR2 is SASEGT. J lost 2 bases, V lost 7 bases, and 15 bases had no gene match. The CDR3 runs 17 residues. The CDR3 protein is CASTNDRGTGEQETQYF. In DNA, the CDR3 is TGTGCCAGCACCAACGACAGGGGTACGGGGGAACAAGAGACCCAGTACTTC.

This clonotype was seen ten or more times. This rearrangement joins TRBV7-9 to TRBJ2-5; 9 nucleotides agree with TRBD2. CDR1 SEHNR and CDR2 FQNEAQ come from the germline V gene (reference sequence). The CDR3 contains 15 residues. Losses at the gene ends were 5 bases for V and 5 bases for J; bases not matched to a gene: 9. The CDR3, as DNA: TGTGCCAGCAGCGATACCGGGACTAGCCGCGAGACCCAGTACTTC. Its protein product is CASSDTGTSRETQYF.

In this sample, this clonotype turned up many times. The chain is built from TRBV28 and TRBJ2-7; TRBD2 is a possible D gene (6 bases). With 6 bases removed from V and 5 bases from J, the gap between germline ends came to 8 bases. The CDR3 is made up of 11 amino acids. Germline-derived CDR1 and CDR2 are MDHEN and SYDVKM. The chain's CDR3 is CASSWRDEQYF. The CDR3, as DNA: TGTGCCAGCAGCTGGAGGGACGAGCAGTACTTC.

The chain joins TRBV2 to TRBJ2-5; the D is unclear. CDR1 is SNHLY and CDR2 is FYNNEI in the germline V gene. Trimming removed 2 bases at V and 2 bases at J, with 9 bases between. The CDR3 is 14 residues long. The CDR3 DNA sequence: TGTGCCAGCAGTGAACTTCTTGGGCAAGAGACCCAGTACTTC. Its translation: CASSELLGQETQYF.

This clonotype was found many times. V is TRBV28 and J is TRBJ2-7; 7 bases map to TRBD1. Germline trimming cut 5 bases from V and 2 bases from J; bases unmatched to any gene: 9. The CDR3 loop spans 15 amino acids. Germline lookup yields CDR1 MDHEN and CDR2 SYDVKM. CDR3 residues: CASSLLDRSPYEQYF. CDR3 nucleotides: TGTGCCAGCAGTCTTTTGGACAGGTCGCCCTACGAGCAGTACTTC.

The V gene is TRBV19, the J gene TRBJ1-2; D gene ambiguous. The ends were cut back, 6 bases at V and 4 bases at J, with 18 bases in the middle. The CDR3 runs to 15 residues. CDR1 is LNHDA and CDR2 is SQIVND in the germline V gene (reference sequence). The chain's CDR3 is CASRPPGATSYGYTF. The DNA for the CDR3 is TGTGCCAGTAGACCCCCCGGAGCGACATCCTATGGCTACACCTTC.

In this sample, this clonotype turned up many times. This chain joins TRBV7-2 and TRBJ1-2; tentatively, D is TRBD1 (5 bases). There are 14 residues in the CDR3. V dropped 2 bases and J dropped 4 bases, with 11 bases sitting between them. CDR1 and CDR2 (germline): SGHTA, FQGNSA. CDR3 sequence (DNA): TGTGCCAGCAGCTTATCTTACGGGGGCTATGGCTACACCTTC. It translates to CASSLSYGGYGYTF.

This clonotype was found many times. In DNA, the CDR3 is TGTGCCAGCAGTTCCCACAGGGGAGGCCTCTCCTACGAGCAGTACTTC. Amino acids: CASSSHRGGLSYEQYF. The chain employs TRBV6-5 and TRBJ2-7, with TRBD1 as a possible D gene (7 bases). V gave up 4 bases and J gave up 0 bases, with 16 bases separating them. Germline V CDR1 and CDR2: MNHEY, SVGAGI. The CDR3 is made up of 16 amino acids.

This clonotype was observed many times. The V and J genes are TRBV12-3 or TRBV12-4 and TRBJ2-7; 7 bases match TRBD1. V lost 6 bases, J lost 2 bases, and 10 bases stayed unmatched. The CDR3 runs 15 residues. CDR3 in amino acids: CASRNDRTGAYEQYF. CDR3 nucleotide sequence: TGTGCCAGCAGGAACGACAGAACAGGGGCCTACGAGCAGTACTTC.

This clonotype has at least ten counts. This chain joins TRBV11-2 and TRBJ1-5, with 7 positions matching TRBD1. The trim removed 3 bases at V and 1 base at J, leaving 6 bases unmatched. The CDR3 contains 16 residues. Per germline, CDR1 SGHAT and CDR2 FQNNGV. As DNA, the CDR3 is TGTGCCAGCAGCTTGACAGGGCGGCGAAGCAATCAGCCCCAGCATTTT. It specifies CASSLTGRRSNQPQHF.